This is a list of T cell receptor beta chains from one sample in a study of human T cells and chemical hapten exposure. TCRdb redid the calling of the RACE reads with MiXCR, one entry per CDR3 protein. Seen here are approximately 90,000 distinct CDR3 sequences, about 10% observed once, and the top ten hold roughly 2.2%. Material: whole blood, obtained in connection with sensitization to the hapten diphenylcyclopropenone (DPC). The receptors were gathered from a man aged 40-49 years with alopecia areata. Some clones in this sample may be carry-over from other donors' samples. The CDR3 runs from the conserved cysteine through the conserved F or W. Each record gives: V gene, clone size, D gene, CDR3 length, J gene, CDR3 protein, CDR3 DNA. The D gene is left open where the match is weak. Only part of the rows carry a size: once, few, many, or a class if the clone is expanded.

V gene: TRBV28
clone size: few
D gene: TRBD1
CDR3 length: 17
J gene: TRBJ1-5
CDR3 protein: CASSFELGQGADQPQHF
CDR3 DNA: TGTGCCAGCAGTTTCGAGTTGGGACAGGGGGCTGATCAGCCCCAGCATTTT

V gene: TRBV5-1
clone size: many
D gene: -
CDR3 length: 11
J gene: TRBJ1-1
CDR3 protein: CASSLGGEAFF
CDR3 DNA: TGTGCCAGCTCCCTGGGGGGAGAAGCTTTCTTT

V gene: TRBV23-1
clone size: many
D gene: -
CDR3 length: 19
J gene: TRBJ2-4
CDR3 protein: CASSHRASNRTRSKNIQYF
CDR3 DNA: TGCGCCAGCAGCCATAGGGCGAGTAACCGTACTAGATCCAAAAACATTCAGTACTTC

V gene: TRBV7-3
clone size: -
D gene: TRBD1
CDR3 length: 16
J gene: TRBJ1-1
CDR3 protein: CASSSTGGAGNTEAFF
CDR3 DNA: TGTGCCAGCAGTTCAACAGGGGGCGCGGGGAACACTGAAGCTTTCTTT

V gene: TRBV20-1
clone size: -
D gene: TRBD2
CDR3 length: 15
J gene: TRBJ2-1
CDR3 protein: CSASIAGGLYNEQFF
CDR3 DNA: TGCAGTGCTTCCATTGCGGGAGGGCTTTACAATGAGCAGTTCTTC

V gene: TRBV3-1
clone size: -
D gene: TRBD1
CDR3 length: 15
J gene: TRBJ1-1
CDR3 protein: CASSFTTGGGTEAFF
CDR3 DNA: TGTGCCAGCAGCTTCACGACAGGGGGTGGAACTGAAGCTTTCTTT

V gene: TRBV5-5
clone size: -
D gene: TRBD2
CDR3 length: 15
J gene: TRBJ2-7
CDR3 protein: CASSSRLAGTYEQYF
CDR3 DNA: TGTGCCAGCAGCTCAAGACTAGCGGGAACCTACGAGCAGTACTTC

V gene: TRBV7-9
clone size: few
D gene: TRBD1
CDR3 length: 16
J gene: TRBJ2-5
CDR3 protein: CASSLGRYRGQETQYF
CDR3 DNA: TGTGCCAGCAGCTTAGGGCGTTACAGGGGACAAGAGACCCAGTACTTC

V gene: TRBV7-9
clone size: few
D gene: -
CDR3 length: 13
J gene: TRBJ1-2
CDR3 protein: CASSPDSRWGYTF
CDR3 DNA: TGTGCCAGCAGCCCAGACTCACGATGGGGCTACACCTTC

V gene: TRBV4-3
clone size: few
D gene: TRBD2
CDR3 length: 18
J gene: TRBJ2-2
CDR3 protein: CASSQAVLEAGGTGELFF
CDR3 DNA: TGCGCCAGCAGCCAAGCAGTGCTTGAAGCGGGGGGCACCGGGGAGCTGTTTTTT

V gene: TRBV5-1
clone size: -
D gene: TRBD2
CDR3 length: 15
J gene: TRBJ2-7
CDR3 protein: CATRPGGSGIGEQYF
CDR3 DNA: TGCGCCACCCGTCCGGGCGGGAGTGGTATTGGCGAGCAGTACTTC

V gene: TRBV5-5
clone size: few
D gene: TRBD2
CDR3 length: 16
J gene: TRBJ2-4
CDR3 protein: CASSPPGTSGAGIQYF
CDR3 DNA: TGTGCCAGCAGTCCCCCCGGGACTAGCGGCGCAGGCATTCAGTACTTC

V gene: TRBV6-4
clone size: -
D gene: TRBD1
CDR3 length: 15
J gene: TRBJ1-1
CDR3 protein: CASRADRAMNTETFF
CDR3 DNA: TGTGCCAGCAGAGCCGACAGGGCAATGAACACTGAAACTTTCTTT

V gene: TRBV6-2/TRBV6-3
clone size: many
D gene: -
CDR3 length: 13
J gene: TRBJ1-5
CDR3 protein: CASRADSNQPQHF
CDR3 DNA: TGTGCCAGCAGGGCGGATAGCAATCAGCCCCAGCATTTT

V gene: TRBV5-4
clone size: -
D gene: -
CDR3 length: 13
J gene: TRBJ2-1
CDR3 protein: CASSPRGRDEQFF
CDR3 DNA: TGTGCCAGCAGCCCCCGTGGGCGCGATGAGCAGTTCTTC

V gene: TRBV13
clone size: -
D gene: TRBD2
CDR3 length: 16
J gene: TRBJ2-3
CDR3 protein: CASSQGLAGPSDTQYF
CDR3 DNA: TGTGCCAGCAGCCAGGGGTTAGCGGGGCCTTCAGATACGCAGTATTTT

V gene: TRBV29-1
clone size: -
D gene: TRBD1
CDR3 length: 16
J gene: TRBJ1-1
CDR3 protein: CSVGFGGTGSSTEAFF
CDR3 DNA: TGCAGCGTTGGGTTCGGGGGGACAGGGAGTTCCACTGAAGCTTTCTTT

V gene: TRBV12-3/TRBV12-4
clone size: -
D gene: -
CDR3 length: 11
J gene: TRBJ2-2
CDR3 protein: CASRVGGELFF
CDR3 DNA: TGTGCCAGCCGGGTGGGCGGGGAGCTGTTTTTT

V gene: TRBV7-3
clone size: -
D gene: TRBD1
CDR3 length: 15
J gene: TRBJ2-3
CDR3 protein: CASSLTRGSTDTQYF
CDR3 DNA: TGTGCCAGCAGCTTAACCAGGGGGAGCACAGATACGCAGTATTTT

V gene: TRBV3-1
clone size: many
D gene: TRBD2
CDR3 length: 14
J gene: TRBJ2-2
CDR3 protein: CASSQAGGNGELFF
CDR3 DNA: TGTGCCAGCAGCCAAGCGGGGGGGAACGGGGAGCTGTTTTTT

V gene: TRBV24-1
clone size: -
D gene: -
CDR3 length: 11
J gene: TRBJ2-2
CDR3 protein: CATSSAGELFF
CDR3 DNA: TGTGCCACCAGCTCCGCCGGGGAGCTGTTTTTT

V gene: TRBV4-3
clone size: medium-sized
D gene: TRBD2
CDR3 length: 16
J gene: TRBJ2-1
CDR3 protein: CASSPDLSGSSDEQFF
CDR3 DNA: TGCGCCAGCAGCCCTGACCTTAGCGGGAGTAGCGATGAGCAGTTCTTC

V gene: TRBV28
clone size: -
D gene: TRBD1
CDR3 length: 15
J gene: TRBJ1-4
CDR3 protein: CASSSVEGTEEKLFF
CDR3 DNA: TGTGCCAGCAGCTCGGTTGAGGGGACAGAAGAAAAACTGTTTTTT

V gene: TRBV5-5
clone size: few
D gene: TRBD2
CDR3 length: 16
J gene: TRBJ2-1
CDR3 protein: CASSLLGGTSANEQFF
CDR3 DNA: TGTGCCAGCAGCTTGTTAGGGGGGACTAGCGCAAATGAGCAGTTCTTC

V gene: TRBV15
clone size: -
D gene: TRBD2
CDR3 length: 18
J gene: TRBJ2-6
CDR3 protein: CATSRDVGTSSGANVLTF
CDR3 DNA: TGTGCCACCAGCAGAGATGTCGGGACTAGCTCTGGGGCCAACGTCCTGACTTTC

V gene: TRBV19
clone size: few
D gene: -
CDR3 length: 14
J gene: TRBJ2-1
CDR3 protein: CASSSRRGDNEQFF
CDR3 DNA: TGTGCCAGTAGTTCCCGCCGGGGCGACAATGAGCAGTTCTTC

V gene: TRBV4-2
clone size: many
D gene: -
CDR3 length: 15
J gene: TRBJ1-3
CDR3 protein: CASSQDGRAGNTIYF
CDR3 DNA: TGTGCCAGCAGCCAAGACGGCAGGGCTGGAAACACCATATATTTT

V gene: TRBV29-1
clone size: few
D gene: -
CDR3 length: 13
J gene: TRBJ2-7
CDR3 protein: CSVEDWRTYEQYF
CDR3 DNA: TGCAGCGTTGAAGATTGGCGGACCTACGAGCAGTACTTC

V gene: TRBV14
clone size: few
D gene: TRBD2
CDR3 length: 15
J gene: TRBJ2-3
CDR3 protein: CASSQDISGLGTQYF
CDR3 DNA: TGTGCCAGCAGCCAAGACATATCCGGACTAGGTACGCAGTATTTT

V gene: TRBV5-1
clone size: many
D gene: -
CDR3 length: 14
J gene: TRBJ1-1
CDR3 protein: CASSLSAANTEAFF
CDR3 DNA: TGCGCCAGCAGCCTCTCGGCGGCAAACACTGAAGCTTTCTTT

V gene: TRBV25-1
clone size: -
D gene: -
CDR3 length: 14
J gene: TRBJ2-2
CDR3 protein: CASSEYRDTGELFF
CDR3 DNA: TGTGCCAGCAGTGAATACAGGGACACCGGGGAGCTGTTTTTT

V gene: TRBV7-2
clone size: -
D gene: TRBD1
CDR3 length: 17
J gene: TRBJ2-4
CDR3 protein: CASSLGGTGVAKNIQYF
CDR3 DNA: TGTGCCAGCAGCTTAGGAGGGACAGGGGTTGCCAAAAACATTCAGTACTTC

V gene: TRBV21-1
clone size: -
D gene: -
CDR3 length: 16
J gene: TRBJ1-5
CDR3 protein: CASSKRDGESNQPQHF
CDR3 DNA: TGTGCCAGCAGCAAAAGGGATGGGGAAAGCAATCAGCCCCAGCATTTT

V gene: TRBV18
clone size: few
D gene: -
CDR3 length: 11
J gene: TRBJ2-5
CDR3 protein: CASSPKETQYF
CDR3 DNA: TGTGCCAGCTCACCTAAAGAGACCCAGTACTTC

V gene: TRBV28
clone size: -
D gene: -
CDR3 length: 13
J gene: TRBJ1-6
CDR3 protein: CASTRDGLSPLHF
CDR3 DNA: TGTGCCAGCACTCGGGACGGCCTTTCACCCCTCCACTTT

V gene: TRBV10-3
clone size: many
D gene: TRBD1
CDR3 length: 14
J gene: TRBJ1-2
CDR3 protein: CAITNRDSHYGYTF
CDR3 DNA: TGTGCCATCACAAACCGGGACAGCCACTATGGCTACACCTTC

V gene: TRBV15
clone size: few
D gene: -
CDR3 length: 15
J gene: TRBJ1-5
CDR3 protein: CATSRDWLSGTAQHF
CDR3 DNA: TGTGCCACCAGCAGAGATTGGTTGAGTGGGACGGCCCAGCATTTT

V gene: TRBV7-2
clone size: few
D gene: -
CDR3 length: 15
J gene: TRBJ2-3
CDR3 protein: CASSLRGARTDTQYF
CDR3 DNA: TGTGCCAGCAGCTTGAGGGGGGCTAGAACAGATACGCAGTATTTT

V gene: TRBV6-2/TRBV6-3
clone size: few
D gene: TRBD2
CDR3 length: 15
J gene: TRBJ2-3
CDR3 protein: CASSTGLAGAGTQYF
CDR3 DNA: TGTGCCAGCAGCACTGGACTAGCGGGAGCGGGGACGCAGTATTTT

V gene: TRBV24-1
clone size: many
D gene: TRBD1
CDR3 length: 13
J gene: TRBJ1-1
CDR3 protein: CATSDRDSREAFF
CDR3 DNA: TGTGCCACCAGTGACCGGGACAGCCGTGAAGCTTTCTTT

V gene: TRBV7-2
clone size: many
D gene: TRBD1
CDR3 length: 15
J gene: TRBJ1-2
CDR3 protein: CASSSETGKIYGYTF
CDR3 DNA: TGTGCCAGCAGCTCAGAGACAGGGAAGATCTATGGCTACACCTTC

V gene: TRBV6-6
clone size: -
D gene: -
CDR3 length: 13
J gene: TRBJ1-6
CDR3 protein: CASSSGSGSPLHF
CDR3 DNA: TGTGCCAGCAGTTCTGGAAGTGGTTCACCCCTCCACTTT

V gene: TRBV6-5
clone size: many
D gene: TRBD1
CDR3 length: 11
J gene: TRBJ1-1
CDR3 protein: CASRQGTEAFF
CDR3 DNA: TGTGCCAGCAGACAGGGGACTGAAGCTTTCTTT

V gene: TRBV7-2
clone size: few
D gene: -
CDR3 length: 13
J gene: TRBJ2-5
CDR3 protein: CASSLRTQETQYF
CDR3 DNA: TGTGCCAGCAGCTTAAGGACTCAAGAGACCCAGTACTTC

V gene: TRBV20-1
clone size: many
D gene: -
CDR3 length: 13
J gene: TRBJ2-2
CDR3 protein: CSAPRLNTGELFF
CDR3 DNA: TGCAGTGCCCCCCGGTTGAACACCGGGGAGCTGTTTTTT

V gene: TRBV27
clone size: many
D gene: -
CDR3 length: 14
J gene: TRBJ1-4
CDR3 protein: CASSLSSTNEKLFF
CDR3 DNA: TGTGCCAGCAGTTTGAGTTCAACTAATGAAAAACTGTTTTTT

V gene: TRBV9
clone size: few
D gene: -
CDR3 length: 15
J gene: TRBJ1-3
CDR3 protein: CASSVDPNSGNTIYF
CDR3 DNA: TGTGCCAGCAGCGTGGACCCCAACTCTGGAAACACCATATATTTT

V gene: TRBV6-1
clone size: few
D gene: -
CDR3 length: 12
J gene: TRBJ2-1
CDR3 protein: CASSVGRVEQFF
CDR3 DNA: TGTGCCAGCAGTGTGGGACGCGTTGAGCAGTTCTTC